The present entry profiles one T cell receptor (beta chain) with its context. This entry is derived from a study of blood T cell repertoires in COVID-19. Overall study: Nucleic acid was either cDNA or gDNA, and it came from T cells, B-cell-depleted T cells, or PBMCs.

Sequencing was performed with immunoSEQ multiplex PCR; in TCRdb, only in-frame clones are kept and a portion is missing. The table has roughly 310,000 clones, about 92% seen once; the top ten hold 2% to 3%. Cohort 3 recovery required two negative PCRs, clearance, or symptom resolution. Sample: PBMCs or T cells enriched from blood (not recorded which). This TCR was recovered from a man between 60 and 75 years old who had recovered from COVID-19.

The CDR3 loop is CASSSPGQPQHF. In nucleotides, the CDR3 is TGTGCCAGCAGTTCCCCGGGTCAGCCCCAGCATTTT. The rearrangement joins TRBV27 to TRBJ1-5; D ambiguous. This CDR3 has 12 residues. Germline CDR1 is MNHEY and CDR2 is SMNVEV (reference sequence). V dropped 4 bases and J dropped 6 bases, with 7 bases sitting between them.